The 15 T cell receptor beta chains in this list originate from one sample, sequenced in a study of shared clonotypes between healthy human individuals. Generated by immunoSEQ multiplex PCR, the TCRdb table keeps only in-frame clones and is missing some. The repertoire holds around 2.5 million clones, with under 95% as singletons. Sequenced: naive CD4+ T cells from PBMCs. Subset defined: CD45RA+ positively selected. All receptors derive from a man aged 18 to 29 in good health. Some clones in this sample may be carry-over from other donors' samples.

The chain links TRBV9 to TRBJ2-7; TRBD1 might be the D (6 bases). Germline CDR1 SGDLS, CDR2 YYNGEE. Deletions cut 3 bases from V and 2 bases from J, with 12 bases between. The CDR3 contains 14 residues. CDR3 sequence (DNA): TGTGCCAGCAGCGCAGACTGGGGGCCCTACGAGCAGTACTTC. It yields the protein CASSADWGPYEQYF.

The chain couples TRBV6-1 to TRBJ2-1; 8 positions agree with TRBD1. Germline lookup yields CDR1 MNHNS and CDR2 SASEGT. CDR3 length equals 15 residues. The ends lost 7 bases at V and 4 bases at J; junction bases unmatched: 9. This CDR3 is CASNLGQENYNEQFF. The CDR3, as DNA: TGTGCCAGCAACTTGGGACAGGAAAATTACAATGAGCAGTTCTTC.

This clone was detected only once. This specimen includes other DNA sequences encoding the same CDR3. The rearrangement uses TRBV9 and TRBJ2-5, with 7 bases identical to TRBD1. Germline lookup yields CDR1 SGDLS and CDR2 YYNGEE. Germline trimming cut 2 bases from V and 2 bases from J; bases unmatched to any gene: 3. The CDR3 is 14 amino acids. The CDR3 region has the DNA TGTGCCAGCAGCGTTGGGACAGTACAAGAGACCCAGTACTTC. This sequence encodes CASSVGTVQETQYF.

The gene calls are TRBV30 and TRBJ1-1; no firm D call. V shed 2 bases and J shed 0 bases, with 13 bases lying between them. Germline-derived CDR1 and CDR2 are GTSNPN and SVGIG (reference sequence). CDR3 length equals 15 residues. CDR3 sequence (DNA): TGTGCCTGGAGTTTTGGCAGGTCGGTGAACACTGAAGCTTTCTTT. Its protein is CAWSFGRSVNTEAFF.

The gene calls are TRBV28 and TRBJ2-6; the D is unclear. Deletions cut 9 bases from V and 0 bases from J, with 9 bases between. Germline V gene lookup returns CDR1 MDHEN and CDR2 SYDVKM. The CDR3 has 14 amino acids. CDR3 DNA sequence: TGTGCCAGTGGACGTCGCTCTGGGGCCAACGTCCTGACTTTC. This codes for CASGRRSGANVLTF.

This rearrangement joins TRBV7-2 to TRBJ2-3; 10 bases fit TRBD2. Trimming removed 0 bases from V and 0 bases from J; junction bases left unmatched: 9. The CDR3 runs to 19 residues. Germline CDR1 reads SGHTA; CDR2 reads FQGNSA. The CDR3: CASSLAGSGRDRSTDTQYF. The CDR3 DNA reads TGTGCCAGCAGCTTAGCGGGAAGCGGGAGGGACCGAAGCACAGATACGCAGTATTTT. Drawing the rest from reference TRBV7-2 and TRBJ2-3, the complete variable domain is GAGVSQSPSNKVTEKGKDVELRCDPISGHTALYWYRQSLGQGLEFLIYFQGNSAPDKSGLPSDRFSAERTGGSVSTLTIQRTQQEDSAVYLCASSLAGSGRDRSTDTQYFGPGTRLTVL.

The genes are TRBV7-9 and TRBJ2-5; D is possibly TRBD1 (5 bases). The germline V gene encodes CDR1 SEHNR and CDR2 FQNEAQ (reference sequence). The V gene lost 2 bases and the J gene lost 2 bases, with 9 bases spanning the gap. The CDR3 totals 14 residues. In nucleotides, the CDR3 is TGTGCCAGCAGCTTACGGACAACACAAGAGACCCAGTACTTC. Translation: CASSLRTTQETQYF.

The chain employs TRBV5-4 and TRBJ2-5; 9 bases match TRBD1. The trim removed 5 bases at V and 6 bases at J, leaving 5 bases unmatched. CDR1 is SGHNT and CDR2 is YYREEE in the germline V gene (reference sequence). The CDR3 totals 13 residues. The CDR3 DNA sequence: TGTGCCAGCAGTAACGGACAGGGGAAGACCCAGTACTTC. This codes for CASSNGQGKTQYF.

This chain connects TRBV7-8 to TRBJ2-7, with unresolved D. The CDR3 runs 14 residues. Deletions cut 3 bases from V and 3 bases from J, with 12 bases between. Germline CDR1 SGHVS, CDR2 FQNEAQ. The CDR3 DNA follows: TGTGCCAGCAGCTTCACCGGGCCGCACTACGAGCAGTACTTC. Its translation: CASSFTGPHYEQYF.

The chain carries TRBV10-2 and TRBJ2-2; D unclear. V dropped 5 bases and J dropped 7 bases, with 5 bases sitting between them. The CDR3 length is 11 residues. CDR1 is WSHSY, CDR2 SAAADI, per germline. This CDR3 is CASSTLGELFF. The CDR3 DNA reads TGCGCCAGCAGTACCCTCGGGGAGCTGTTTTTT.

This chain uses TRBV6-6 with TRBJ2-7; D remains ambiguous. This CDR3 has 12 residues. CDR1 is MNHNY, CDR2 SVGAGI, per germline (reference sequence). The germline V and J ends were trimmed by 6 bases and 3 bases, with 9 bases remaining between them. The CDR3: CASSPGNYEQYF. The CDR3, as DNA: TGTGCCAGCAGCCCTGGGAACTACGAGCAGTACTTC.

Worth noting for this clone: Other DNA sequences in this sample translate to the same CDR3. The V gene is TRBV5-1, the J gene TRBJ2-1; tentative D call: TRBD1 (6 bases). The length of the CDR3 is 16 residues. Germline assignment: CDR1 SGHRS and CDR2 YFSETQ. With 4 bases removed from V and 0 bases from J, the gap between germline ends came to 14 bases. The CDR3 sequence: CASSPRQASSYNEQFF. CDR3 DNA: TGCGCCAGCAGCCCCCGACAGGCGAGCTCCTACAATGAGCAGTTCTTC. The entire variable domain, with the rest obtained from reference TRBV5-1 and TRBJ2-1, is as follows: KAGVTQTPRYLIKTRGQQVTLSCSPISGHRSVSWYQQTPGQGLQFLFEYFSETQRNKGNFPGRFSGRQFSNSRSEMNVSTLELGDSALYLCASSPRQASSYNEQFFGPGTRLTVL.

The V gene is TRBV6-5, the J gene TRBJ2-7; no firm D call. The CDR3 is 15 residues long. V lost 3 bases, J lost 5 bases, and 17 bases lay in between. Germline CDR1 reads MNHEY; CDR2 reads SVGAGI. This CDR3 is CASSYPKGSSHEQYF. In nucleotides, the CDR3 is TGTGCCAGCAGTTATCCGAAAGGTTCTTCCCACGAGCAGTACTTC.

V usage is TRBV4-1 and J usage is TRBJ2-7, with TRBD2 matching 7 bases. Germline V gives CDR1 MGHRA, CDR2 YSYEKL. V was clipped by 3 bases and J by 2 bases; unmatched bases: 7. This CDR3 has 15 amino acids. The CDR3 loop is CASSQREFEAYEQYF. The CDR3 DNA follows: TGCGCCAGCAGCCAGCGGGAGTTCGAGGCCTACGAGCAGTACTTC.

The chain carries TRBV6-1 and TRBJ1-5, with TRBD1 as a possible D gene (5 bases). The V end lost 4 bases, the J end lost 9 bases, and 10 bases lay between the germline ends. In germline, CDR1 is MNHNS, CDR2 SASEGT. The CDR3 length is 12 residues. CDR3 residues: CASSGTPGPQHF. CDR3 in DNA: TGTGCCAGCAGTGGGACACCGGGGCCCCAGCATTTT.